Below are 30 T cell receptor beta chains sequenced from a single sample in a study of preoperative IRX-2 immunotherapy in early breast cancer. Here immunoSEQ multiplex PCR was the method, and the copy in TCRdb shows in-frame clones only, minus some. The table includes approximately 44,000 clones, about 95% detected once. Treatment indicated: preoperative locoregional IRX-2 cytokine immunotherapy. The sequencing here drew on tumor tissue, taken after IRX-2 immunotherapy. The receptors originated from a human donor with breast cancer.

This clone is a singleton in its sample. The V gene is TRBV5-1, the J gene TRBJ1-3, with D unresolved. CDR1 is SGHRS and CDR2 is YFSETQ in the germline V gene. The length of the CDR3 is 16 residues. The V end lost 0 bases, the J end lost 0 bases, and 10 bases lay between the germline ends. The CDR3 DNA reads TGCGCCAGCAGCTTGGATCGGCACGACTCTGGAAACACCATATATTTT. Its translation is CASSLDRHDSGNTIYF.

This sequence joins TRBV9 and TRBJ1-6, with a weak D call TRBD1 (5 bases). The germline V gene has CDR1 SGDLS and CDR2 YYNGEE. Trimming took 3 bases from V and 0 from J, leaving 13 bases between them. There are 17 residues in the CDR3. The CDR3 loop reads CASSARDPSSYNSPLHF. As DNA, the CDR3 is TGTGCCAGCAGCGCCCGGGACCCTAGCTCCTATAATTCACCCCTCCACTTT.

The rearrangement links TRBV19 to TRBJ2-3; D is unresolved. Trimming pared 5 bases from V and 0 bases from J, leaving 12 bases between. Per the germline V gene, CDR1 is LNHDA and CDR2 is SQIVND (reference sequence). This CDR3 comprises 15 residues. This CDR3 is CASSAQSFSTDTQYF. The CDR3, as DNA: TGTGCCAGTAGTGCCCAGTCCTTCAGCACAGATACGCAGTATTTT.

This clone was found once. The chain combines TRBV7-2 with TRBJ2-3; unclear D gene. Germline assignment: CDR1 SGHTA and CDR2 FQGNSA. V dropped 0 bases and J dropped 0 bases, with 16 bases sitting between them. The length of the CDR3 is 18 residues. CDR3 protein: CASSLAAFTRASTDTQYF. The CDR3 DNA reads TGTGCCAGCAGCTTAGCGGCTTTCACTCGTGCTAGCACAGATACGCAGTATTTT. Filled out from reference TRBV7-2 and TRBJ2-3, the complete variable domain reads GAGVSQSPSNKVTEKGKDVELRCDPISGHTALYWYRQSLGQGLEFLIYFQGNSAPDKSGLPSDRFSAERTGGSVSTLTIQRTQQEDSAVYLCASSLAAFTRASTDTQYFGPGTRLTVL.

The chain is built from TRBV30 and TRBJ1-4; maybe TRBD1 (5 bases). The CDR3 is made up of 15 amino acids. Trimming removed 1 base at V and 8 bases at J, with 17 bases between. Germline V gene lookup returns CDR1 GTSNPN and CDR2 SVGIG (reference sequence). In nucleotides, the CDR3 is TGTGCCTGGAGTGCCGTTCACAGGTCCCTGGAAAAACTGTTTTTT. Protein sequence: CAWSAVHRSLEKLFF. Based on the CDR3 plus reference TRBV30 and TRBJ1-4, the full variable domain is SQTIHQWPATLVQPVGSPLSLECTVEGTSNPNLYWYRQAAGRGLQLLFYSVGIGQISSEVPQNLSASRPQDRQFILSSKKLLLSDSGFYLCAWSAVHRSLEKLFFGSGTQLSVL.

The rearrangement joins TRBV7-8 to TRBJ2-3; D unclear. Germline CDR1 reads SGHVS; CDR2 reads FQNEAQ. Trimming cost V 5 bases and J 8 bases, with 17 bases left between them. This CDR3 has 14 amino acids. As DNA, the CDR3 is TGTGCCAGCAGCGGTCTTTTCGGGCTCGCTACGCAGTATTTT. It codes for CASSGLFGLATQYF. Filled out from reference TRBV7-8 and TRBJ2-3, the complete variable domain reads GAGVSQSPRYKVAKRGQDVALRCDPISGHVSLFWYQQALGQGPEFLTYFQNEAQLDKSGLPSDRFFAERPEGSVSTLKIQRTQQEDSAVYLCASSGLFGLATQYFGPGTRLTVL.

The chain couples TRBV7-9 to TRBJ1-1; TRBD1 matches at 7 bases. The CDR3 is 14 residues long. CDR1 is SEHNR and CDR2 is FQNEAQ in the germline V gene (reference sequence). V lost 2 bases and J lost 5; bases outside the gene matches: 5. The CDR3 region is CASSLQGVGTEAFF. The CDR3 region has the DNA TGTGCCAGCAGCTTACAGGGGGTCGGGACTGAAGCTTTCTTT.

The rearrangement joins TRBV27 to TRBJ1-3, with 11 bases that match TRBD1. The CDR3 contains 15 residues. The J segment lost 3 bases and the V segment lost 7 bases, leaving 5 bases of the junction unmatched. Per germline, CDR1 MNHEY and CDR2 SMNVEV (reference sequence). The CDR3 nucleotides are TGTGCCAGCAAACGGACAGGGGGCTTTGGAAACACCATATATTTT. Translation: CASKRTGGFGNTIYF.

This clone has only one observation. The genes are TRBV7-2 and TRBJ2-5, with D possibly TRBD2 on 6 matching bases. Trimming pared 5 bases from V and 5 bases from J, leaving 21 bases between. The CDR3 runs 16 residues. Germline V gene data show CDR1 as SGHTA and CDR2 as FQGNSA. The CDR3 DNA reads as TGTGCCAGCAGCGCACCCGCCGGAGGGGCCGGGGAGACCCAGTACTTC. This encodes CASSAPAGGAGETQYF.

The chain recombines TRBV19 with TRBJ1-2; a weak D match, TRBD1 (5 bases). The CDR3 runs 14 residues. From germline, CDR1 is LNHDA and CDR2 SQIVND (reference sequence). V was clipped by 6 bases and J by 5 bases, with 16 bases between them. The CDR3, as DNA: TGTGCCAGTAGAGGGTGGGCCGGGACTTATGGCTACACCTTC. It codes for CASRGWAGTYGYTF.

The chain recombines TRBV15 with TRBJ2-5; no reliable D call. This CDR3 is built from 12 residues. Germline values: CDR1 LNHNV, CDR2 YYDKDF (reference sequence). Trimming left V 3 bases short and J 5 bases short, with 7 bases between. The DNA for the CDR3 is TGTGCCACCAGCAGTGAATGGGAGACCCAGTACTTC. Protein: CATSSEWETQYF. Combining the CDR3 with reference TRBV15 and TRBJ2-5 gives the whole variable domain DAMVIQNPRYQVTQFGKPVTLSCSQTLNHNVMYWYQQKSSQAPKLLFHYYDKDFNNEADTPDNFQSRRPNTSFCFLDIRSPGLGDTAMYLCATSSEWETQYFGPGTRLLVL.

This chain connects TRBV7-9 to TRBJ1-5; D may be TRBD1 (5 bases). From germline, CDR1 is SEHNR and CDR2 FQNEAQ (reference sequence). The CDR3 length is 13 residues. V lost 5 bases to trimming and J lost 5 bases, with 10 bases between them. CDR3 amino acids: CASSMGDYQPQHF. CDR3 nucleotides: TGTGCCAGCAGCATGGGGGACTATCAGCCCCAGCATTTT.

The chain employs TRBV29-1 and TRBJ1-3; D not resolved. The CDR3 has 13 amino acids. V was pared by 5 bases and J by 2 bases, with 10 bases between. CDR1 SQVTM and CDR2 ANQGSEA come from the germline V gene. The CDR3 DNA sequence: TGCAGCGTTTCTCCGGTCGCTGGAAACACCATATATTTT. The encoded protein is CSVSPVAGNTIYF.

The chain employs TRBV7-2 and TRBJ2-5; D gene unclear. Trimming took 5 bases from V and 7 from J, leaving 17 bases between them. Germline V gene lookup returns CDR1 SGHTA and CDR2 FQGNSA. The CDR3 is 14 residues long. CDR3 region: CASSPGWQPVTQYF. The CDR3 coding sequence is TGTGCCAGCAGCCCCGGGTGGCAGCCCGTGACCCAGTACTTC.

CDR3 sequence reads: CASSQDRDGPQFF. The CDR3 coding sequence is TGCGCCAGCAGCCAAGATCGAGATGGCCCACAGTTCTTC. This chain links TRBV4-3 with TRBJ2-1; D is unresolved. V was clipped by 0 bases and J by 13 bases, with 13 bases between them. The CDR3 sequence is 13 residues long. Per germline, CDR1 LGHNA and CDR2 YSLEER.

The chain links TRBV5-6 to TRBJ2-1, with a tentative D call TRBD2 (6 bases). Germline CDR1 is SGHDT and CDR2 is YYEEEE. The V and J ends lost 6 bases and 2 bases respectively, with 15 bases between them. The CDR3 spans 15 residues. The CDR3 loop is CASTRTGGAYNEQFF. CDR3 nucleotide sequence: TGTGCCAGCACCCGGACGGGCGGGGCCTACAATGAGCAGTTCTTC.

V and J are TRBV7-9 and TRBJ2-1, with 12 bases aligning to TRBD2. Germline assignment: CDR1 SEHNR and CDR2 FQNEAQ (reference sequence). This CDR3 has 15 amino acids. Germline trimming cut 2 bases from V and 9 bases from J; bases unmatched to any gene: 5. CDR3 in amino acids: CASSLLAGGPGEQFF. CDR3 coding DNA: TGTGCCAGCAGCTTACTAGCGGGAGGGCCGGGTGAGCAGTTCTTC.

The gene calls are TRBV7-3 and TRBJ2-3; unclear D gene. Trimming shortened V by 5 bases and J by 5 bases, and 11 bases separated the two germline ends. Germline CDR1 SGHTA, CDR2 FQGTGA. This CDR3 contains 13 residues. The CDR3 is CASSPPGVDTQYF. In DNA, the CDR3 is TGTGCCAGCAGCCCCCCTGGGGTAGATACGCAGTATTTT.

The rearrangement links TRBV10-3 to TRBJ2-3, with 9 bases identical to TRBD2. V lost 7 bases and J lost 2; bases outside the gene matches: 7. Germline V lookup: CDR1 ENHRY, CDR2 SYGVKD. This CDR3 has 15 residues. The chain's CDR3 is CAIKGGGGATDTQYF. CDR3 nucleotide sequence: TGTGCCATCAAGGGCGGCGGGGGGGCCACAGATACGCAGTATTTT.

CDR3 bases: TGTGCCAGCAGCCTCGGACTTTTTTCAGCCAAAAACATTCAGTACTTC. Residues: CASSLGLFSAKNIQYF. The rearrangement uses TRBV28 and TRBJ2-4, with a possible D match to TRBD2 (5 bases). This CDR3 is 16 amino acids long. V lost 6 bases, J lost 0 bases, and 15 bases lay in between. Germline CDR1 and CDR2: MDHEN and SYDVKM. Looking up the rest from reference TRBV28 and TRBJ2-4 gives the full variable domain: DVKVTQSSRYLVKRTGEKVFLECVQDMDHENMFWYRQDPGLGLRLIYFSYDVKMKEKGDIPEGYSVSREKKERFSLILESASTNQTSMYLCASSLGLFSAKNIQYFGAGTRLSVL.

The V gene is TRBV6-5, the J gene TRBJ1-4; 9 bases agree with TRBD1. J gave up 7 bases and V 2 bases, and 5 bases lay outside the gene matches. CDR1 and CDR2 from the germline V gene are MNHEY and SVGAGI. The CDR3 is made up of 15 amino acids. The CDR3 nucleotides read TGTGCCAGCAGTTACGACAGGGGGGTGGGTGAAAAACTGTTTTTT. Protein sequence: CASSYDRGVGEKLFF.

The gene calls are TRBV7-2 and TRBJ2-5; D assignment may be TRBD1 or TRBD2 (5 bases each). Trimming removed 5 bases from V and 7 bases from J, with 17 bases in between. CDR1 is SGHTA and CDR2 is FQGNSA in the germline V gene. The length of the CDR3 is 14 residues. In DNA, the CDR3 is TGTGCCAGCAGCCGGCTGGGACCGGACGGGACCCAGTACTTC. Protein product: CASSRLGPDGTQYF.

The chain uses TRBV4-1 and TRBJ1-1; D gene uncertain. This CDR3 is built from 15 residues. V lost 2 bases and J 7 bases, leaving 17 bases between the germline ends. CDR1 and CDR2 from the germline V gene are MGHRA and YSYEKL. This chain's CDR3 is CASSQLTLLTVEAFF. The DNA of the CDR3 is TGCGCCAGCAGCCAATTAACCCTTTTAACGGTTGAAGCTTTCTTT.

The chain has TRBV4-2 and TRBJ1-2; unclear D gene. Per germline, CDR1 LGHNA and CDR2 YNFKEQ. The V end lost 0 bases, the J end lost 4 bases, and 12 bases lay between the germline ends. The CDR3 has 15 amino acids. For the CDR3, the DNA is TGTGCCAGCAGCCAAGAGCGCGAAGCGATCTATGGCTACACCTTC. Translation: CASSQEREAIYGYTF.

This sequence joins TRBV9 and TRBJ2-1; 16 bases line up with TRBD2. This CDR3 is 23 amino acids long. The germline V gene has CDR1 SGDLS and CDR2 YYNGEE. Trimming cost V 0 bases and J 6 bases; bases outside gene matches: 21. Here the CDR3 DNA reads TGTGCCAGCAGCGTAGCTACAGGGACCGGGACTAGCGGGAGGGCGAGATCAGGCAATGAGCAGTTCTTC. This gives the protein CASSVATGTGTSGRARSGNEQFF.

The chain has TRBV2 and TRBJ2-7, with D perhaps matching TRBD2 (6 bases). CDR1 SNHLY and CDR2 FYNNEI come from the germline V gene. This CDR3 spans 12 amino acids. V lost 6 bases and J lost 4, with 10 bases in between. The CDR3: CASRQLAYEQYF. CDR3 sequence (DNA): TGTGCCAGCAGGCAACTAGCTTACGAGCAGTACTTC.

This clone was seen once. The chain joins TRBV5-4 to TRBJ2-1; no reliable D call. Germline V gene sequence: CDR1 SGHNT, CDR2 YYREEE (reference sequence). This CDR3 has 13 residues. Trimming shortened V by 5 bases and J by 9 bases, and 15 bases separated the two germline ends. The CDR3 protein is CASSPGHKSEQFF. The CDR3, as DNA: TGTGCCAGCAGTCCCGGTCACAAGTCTGAGCAGTTCTTC.

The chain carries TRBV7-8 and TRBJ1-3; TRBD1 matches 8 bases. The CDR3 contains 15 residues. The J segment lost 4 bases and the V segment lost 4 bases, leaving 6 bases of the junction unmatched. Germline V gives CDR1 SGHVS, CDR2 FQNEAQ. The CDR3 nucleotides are TGTGCCAGCAGCTCGGGACAGGCTTCGGGAAACACCATATATTTT. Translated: CASSSGQASGNTIYF. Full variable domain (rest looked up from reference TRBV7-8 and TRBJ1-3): GAGVSQSPRYKVAKRGQDVALRCDPISGHVSLFWYQQALGQGPEFLTYFQNEAQLDKSGLPSDRFFAERPEGSVSTLKIQRTQQEDSAVYLCASSSGQASGNTIYFGEGSWLTVV.

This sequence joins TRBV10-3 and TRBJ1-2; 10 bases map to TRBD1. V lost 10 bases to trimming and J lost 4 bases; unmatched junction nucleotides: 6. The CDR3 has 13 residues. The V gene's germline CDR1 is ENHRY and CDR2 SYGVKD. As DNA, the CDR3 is TGTGCCACAAGGACAGGGGGTCTCTATGGCTACACCTTC. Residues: CATRTGGLYGYTF.

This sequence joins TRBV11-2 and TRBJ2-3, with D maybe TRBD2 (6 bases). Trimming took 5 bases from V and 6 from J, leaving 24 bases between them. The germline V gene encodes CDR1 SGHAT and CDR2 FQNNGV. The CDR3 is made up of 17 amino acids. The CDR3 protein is CASSRGVGTWTLDTQYF. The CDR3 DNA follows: TGTGCCAGCAGCCGCGGGGTGGGCACCTGGACCTTGGATACGCAGTATTTT.